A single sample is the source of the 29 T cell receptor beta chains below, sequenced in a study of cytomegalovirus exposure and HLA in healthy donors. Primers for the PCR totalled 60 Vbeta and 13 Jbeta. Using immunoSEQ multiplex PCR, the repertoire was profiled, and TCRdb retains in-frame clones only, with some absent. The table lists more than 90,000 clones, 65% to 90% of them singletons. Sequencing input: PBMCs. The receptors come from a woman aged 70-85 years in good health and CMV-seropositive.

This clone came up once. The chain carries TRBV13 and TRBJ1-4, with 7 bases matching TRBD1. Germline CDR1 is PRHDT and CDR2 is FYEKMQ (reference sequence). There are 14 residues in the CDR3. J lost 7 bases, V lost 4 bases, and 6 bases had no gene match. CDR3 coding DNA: TGTGCCAGCAGCTCGAGACAGGGAGTTGAAAAACTGTTTTTT. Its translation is CASSSRQGVEKLFF.

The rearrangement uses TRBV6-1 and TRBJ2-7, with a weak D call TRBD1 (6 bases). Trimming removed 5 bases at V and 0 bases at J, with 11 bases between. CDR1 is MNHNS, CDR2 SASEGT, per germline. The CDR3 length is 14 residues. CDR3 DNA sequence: TGTGCCAGCAGTAAATGGGACAACTCCTACGAGCAGTACTTC. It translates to CASSKWDNSYEQYF.

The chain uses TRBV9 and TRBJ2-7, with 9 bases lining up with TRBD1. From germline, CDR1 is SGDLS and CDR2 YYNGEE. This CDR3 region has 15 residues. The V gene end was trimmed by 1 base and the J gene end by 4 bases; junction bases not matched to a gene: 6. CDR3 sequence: CASSVSDRGSYEQYF. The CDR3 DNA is TGTGCCAGCAGCGTATCGGACAGGGGTTCGTACGAGCAGTACTTC.

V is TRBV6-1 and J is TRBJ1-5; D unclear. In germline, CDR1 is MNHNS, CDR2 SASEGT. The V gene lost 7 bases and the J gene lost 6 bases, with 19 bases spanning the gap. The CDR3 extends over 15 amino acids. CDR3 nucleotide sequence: TGTGCCAGCACTCCCTCGACATGGGTTGGTCAGCCCCAGCATTTT. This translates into CASTPSTWVGQPQHF.

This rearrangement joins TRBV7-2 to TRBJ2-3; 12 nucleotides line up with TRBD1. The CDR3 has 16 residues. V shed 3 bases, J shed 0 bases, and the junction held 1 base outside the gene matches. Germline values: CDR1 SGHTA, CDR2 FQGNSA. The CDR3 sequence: CASSFGTGGSTDTQYF. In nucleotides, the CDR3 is TGTGCCAGCAGCTTCGGGACAGGGGGCAGCACAGATACGCAGTATTTT. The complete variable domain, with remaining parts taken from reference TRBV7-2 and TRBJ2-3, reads GAGVSQSPSNKVTEKGKDVELRCDPISGHTALYWYRQSLGQGLEFLIYFQGNSAPDKSGLPSDRFSAERTGGSVSTLTIQRTQQEDSAVYLCASSFGTGGSTDTQYFGPGTRLTVL.

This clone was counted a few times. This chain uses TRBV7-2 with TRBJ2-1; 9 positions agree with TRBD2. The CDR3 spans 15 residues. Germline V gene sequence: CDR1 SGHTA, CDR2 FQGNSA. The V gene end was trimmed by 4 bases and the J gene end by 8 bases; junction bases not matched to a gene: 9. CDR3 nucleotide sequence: TGTGCCAGCAGCTCAGCGGGAGGTCTCGTCGATGAGCAGTTCTTC. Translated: CASSSAGGLVDEQFF.

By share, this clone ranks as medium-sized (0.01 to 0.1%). For the CDR3, the DNA is TGTGCCAGCAGCAGAACCGGGACTAGCGTTGAGCAGTTCTTC. It specifies CASSRTGTSVEQFF. V usage is TRBV7-2 and J usage is TRBJ2-1, with 10 bases lining up with TRBD2. The CDR3 runs to 14 residues. Trimming removed 5 bases from V and 9 bases from J; junction bases left unmatched: 7. The germline V gene encodes CDR1 SGHTA and CDR2 FQGNSA.

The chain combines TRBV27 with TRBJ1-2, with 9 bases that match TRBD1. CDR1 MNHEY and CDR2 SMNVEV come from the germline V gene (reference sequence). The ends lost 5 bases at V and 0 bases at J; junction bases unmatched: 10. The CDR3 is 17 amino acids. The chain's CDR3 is CASSPRDRADPNYGYTF. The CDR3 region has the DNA TGTGCCAGCAGTCCCCGGGACAGGGCAGACCCTAACTATGGCTACACCTTC.

The CDR3 nucleotides read TGTGCCAGCACCACTACCGGGGAGGGTGAGGCTTTCTTT. Protein product: CASTTTGEGEAFF. The V call is TRBV6-5, the J call TRBJ1-1; no definite D call. This CDR3 spans 13 amino acids. CDR1 and CDR2 from the germline V gene are MNHEY and SVGAGI. V gave up 7 bases and J gave up 11 bases, with 20 bases separating them.

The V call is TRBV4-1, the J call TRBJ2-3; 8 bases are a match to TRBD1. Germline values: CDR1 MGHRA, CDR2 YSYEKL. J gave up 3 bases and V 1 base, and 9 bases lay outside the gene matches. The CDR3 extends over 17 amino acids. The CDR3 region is CASSQGFGQGLTDTQYF. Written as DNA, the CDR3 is TGCGCCAGCAGCCAAGGTTTCGGACAGGGTTTGACAGATACGCAGTATTTT.

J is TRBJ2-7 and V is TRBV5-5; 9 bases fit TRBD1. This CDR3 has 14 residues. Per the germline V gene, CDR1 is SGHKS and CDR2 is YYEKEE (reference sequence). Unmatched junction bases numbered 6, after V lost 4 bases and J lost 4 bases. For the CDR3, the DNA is TGTGCCAGCAGCACCGGGACAGGGTCATACGAGCAGTACTTC. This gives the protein CASSTGTGSYEQYF.

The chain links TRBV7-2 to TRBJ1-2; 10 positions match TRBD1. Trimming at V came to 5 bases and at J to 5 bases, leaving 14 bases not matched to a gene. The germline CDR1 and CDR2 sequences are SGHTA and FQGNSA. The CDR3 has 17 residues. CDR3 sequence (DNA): TGTGCCAGCAGCATAAGTTGGACAGGGGGTAATTGGTATGGCTACACCTTC. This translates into CASSISWTGGNWYGYTF.

For the CDR3, the DNA is TGTGCCAGCACCACAGGGGTAGCTAGCGGGAGTTCAGAGACCCAGTACTTC. Amino acids: CASTTGVASGSSETQYF. The rearrangement links TRBV9 to TRBJ2-5, with 10 bases identical to TRBD2. Germline V gene lookup returns CDR1 SGDLS and CDR2 YYNGEE. The V gene end was trimmed by 6 bases and the J gene end by 4 bases; junction bases not matched to a gene: 15. The CDR3 totals 17 residues.

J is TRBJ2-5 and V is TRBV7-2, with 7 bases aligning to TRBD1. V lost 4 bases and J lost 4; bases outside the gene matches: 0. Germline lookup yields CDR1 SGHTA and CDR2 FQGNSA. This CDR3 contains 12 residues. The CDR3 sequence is CASSYRGETQYF. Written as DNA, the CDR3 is TGTGCCAGCAGCTACAGGGGAGAGACCCAGTACTTC.

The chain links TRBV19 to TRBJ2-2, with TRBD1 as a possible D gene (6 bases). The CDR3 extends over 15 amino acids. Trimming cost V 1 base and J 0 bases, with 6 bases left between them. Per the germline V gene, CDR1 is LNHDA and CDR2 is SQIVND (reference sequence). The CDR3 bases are TGTGCCAGTAGTATAGCAGGGGCGAACACCGGGGAGCTGTTTTTT. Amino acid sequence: CASSIAGANTGELFF.

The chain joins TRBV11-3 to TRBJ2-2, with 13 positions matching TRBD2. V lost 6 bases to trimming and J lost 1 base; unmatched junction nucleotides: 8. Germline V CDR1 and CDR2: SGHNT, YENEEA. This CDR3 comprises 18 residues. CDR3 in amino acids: CASSFTSGRARNTGELFF. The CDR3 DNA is TGTGCCAGCAGTTTCACTAGCGGGAGGGCCCGGAACACCGGGGAGCTGTTTTTT.

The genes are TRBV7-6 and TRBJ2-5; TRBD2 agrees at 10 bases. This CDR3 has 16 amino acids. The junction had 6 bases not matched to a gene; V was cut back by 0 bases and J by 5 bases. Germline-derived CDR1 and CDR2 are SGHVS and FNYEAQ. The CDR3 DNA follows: TGTGCCAGCAGCTTAGCTGCTAGCGGGAGTTACGAGACCCAGTACTTC. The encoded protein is CASSLAASGSYETQYF.

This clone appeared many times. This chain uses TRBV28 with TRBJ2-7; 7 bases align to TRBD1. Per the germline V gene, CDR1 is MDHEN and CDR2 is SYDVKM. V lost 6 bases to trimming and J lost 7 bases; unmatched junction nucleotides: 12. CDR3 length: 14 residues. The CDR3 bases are TGTGCCAGCAGCCGCCGACAGGGAAGGCTGGAGCAGTACTTC. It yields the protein CASSRRQGRLEQYF.

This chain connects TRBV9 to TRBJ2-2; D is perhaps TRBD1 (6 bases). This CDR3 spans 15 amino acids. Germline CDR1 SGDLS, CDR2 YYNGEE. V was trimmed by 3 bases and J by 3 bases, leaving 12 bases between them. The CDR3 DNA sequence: TGTGCCAGCAGCGCAAGGACAGATTACACCGGGGAGCTGTTTTTT. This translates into CASSARTDYTGELFF.

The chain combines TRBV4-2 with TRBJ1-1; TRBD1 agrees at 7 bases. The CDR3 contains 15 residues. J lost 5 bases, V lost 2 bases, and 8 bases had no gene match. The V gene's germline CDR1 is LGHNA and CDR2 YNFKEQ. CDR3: CASSQRTGVGTEAFF. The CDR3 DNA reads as TGTGCCAGCAGCCAAAGAACAGGGGTAGGGACTGAAGCTTTCTTT.

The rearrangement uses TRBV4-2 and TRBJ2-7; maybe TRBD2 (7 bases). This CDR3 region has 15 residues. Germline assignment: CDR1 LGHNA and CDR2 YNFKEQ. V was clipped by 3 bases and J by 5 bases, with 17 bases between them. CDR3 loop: CASSQGEGGGDEQYF. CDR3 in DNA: TGTGCCAGCAGCCAGGGGGAGGGAGGGGGGGACGAGCAGTACTTC.

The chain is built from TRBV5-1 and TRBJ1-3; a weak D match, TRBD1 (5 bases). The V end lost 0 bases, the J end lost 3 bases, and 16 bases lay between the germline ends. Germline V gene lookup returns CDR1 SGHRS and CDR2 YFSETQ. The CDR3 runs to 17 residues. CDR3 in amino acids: CASSLDSAGGVGNTIYF. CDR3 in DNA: TGCGCCAGCAGCTTGGATTCTGCGGGGGGAGTTGGAAACACCATATATTTT.

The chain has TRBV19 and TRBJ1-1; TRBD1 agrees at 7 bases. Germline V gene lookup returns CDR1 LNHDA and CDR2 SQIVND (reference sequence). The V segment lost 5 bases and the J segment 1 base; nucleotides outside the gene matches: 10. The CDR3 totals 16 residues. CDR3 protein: CASSQGWDSPNTEAFF. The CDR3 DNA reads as TGTGCCAGTAGTCAGGGTTGGGACAGTCCGAACACTGAAGCTTTCTTT.

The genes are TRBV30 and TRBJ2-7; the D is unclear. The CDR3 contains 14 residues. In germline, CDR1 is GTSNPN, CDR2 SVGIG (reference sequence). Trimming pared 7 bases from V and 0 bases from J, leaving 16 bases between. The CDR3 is CAFYVALPSYEQYF. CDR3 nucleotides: TGTGCCTTCTACGTCGCTCTACCCTCCTACGAGCAGTACTTC.

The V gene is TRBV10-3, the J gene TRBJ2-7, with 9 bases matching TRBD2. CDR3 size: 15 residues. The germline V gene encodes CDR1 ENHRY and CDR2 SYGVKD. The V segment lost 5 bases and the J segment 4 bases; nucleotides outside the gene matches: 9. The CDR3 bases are TGTGCCATCAGTCCAGGAGCGGGAGGAGTTTACGAGCAGTACTTC. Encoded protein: CAISPGAGGVYEQYF.

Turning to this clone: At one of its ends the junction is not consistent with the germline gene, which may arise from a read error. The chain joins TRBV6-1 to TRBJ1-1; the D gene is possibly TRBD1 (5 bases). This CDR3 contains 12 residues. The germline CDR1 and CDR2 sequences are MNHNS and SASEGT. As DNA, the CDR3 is TGCGCCAGCAGTGAAGGGGCAGGCCCAAAACACTTT. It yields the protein CASSEGAGPKHF.

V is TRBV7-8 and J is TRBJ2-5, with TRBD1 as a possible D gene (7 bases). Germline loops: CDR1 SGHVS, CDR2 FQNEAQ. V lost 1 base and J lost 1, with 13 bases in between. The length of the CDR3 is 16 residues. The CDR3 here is CASSLVEGAIQETQYF. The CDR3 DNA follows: TGTGCCAGCAGCTTAGTGGAGGGGGCGATCCAAGAGACCCAGTACTTC. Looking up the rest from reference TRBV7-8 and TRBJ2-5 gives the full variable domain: GAGVSQSPRYKVAKRGQDVALRCDPISGHVSLFWYQQALGQGPEFLTYFQNEAQLDKSGLPSDRFFAERPEGSVSTLKIQRTQQEDSAVYLCASSLVEGAIQETQYFGPGTRLLVL.

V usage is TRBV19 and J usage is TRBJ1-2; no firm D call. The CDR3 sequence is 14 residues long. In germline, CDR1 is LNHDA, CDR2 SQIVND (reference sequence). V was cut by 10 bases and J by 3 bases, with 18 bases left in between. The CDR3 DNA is TGTGCCACCACCCCAGATGCAGAGGACTATGGCTACACCTTC. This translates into CATTPDAEDYGYTF. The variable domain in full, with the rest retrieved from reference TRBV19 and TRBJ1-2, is DGGITQSPKYLFRKEGQNVTLSCEQNLNHDAMYWYRQDPGQGLRLIYYSQIVNDFQKGDIAEGYSVSREKKESFPLTVTSAQKNPTAFYLCATTPDAEDYGYTFGSGTRLTVV.

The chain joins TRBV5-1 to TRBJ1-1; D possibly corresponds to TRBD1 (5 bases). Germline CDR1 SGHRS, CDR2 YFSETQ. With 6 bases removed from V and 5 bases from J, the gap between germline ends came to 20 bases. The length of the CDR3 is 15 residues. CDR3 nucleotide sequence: TGCGCCAGCACGTGGGGCTCTGCTGTGGTGACTGAAGCTTTCTTT. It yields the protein CASTWGSAVVTEAFF.